The text below deals with one T cell receptor beta chain. The entry originates in a study of blood T cell repertoires in COVID-19. Background on the study: Material from acute and convalescent COVID-19 was sourced from the United States, Italy and Spain. T cells, B-cell-depleted T cells, or PBMCs provided the cDNA or gDNA that served as material.

Germline V gives CDR1 SGHDN, CDR2 FVKESK. The V end was cut by 3 bases, the J end by 1 base, with 12 bases between. The CDR3 is 15 residues long. In the authors' workflow: Amplification from reference gene primers served as the basis for estimated nucleated cell counts. Data came from immunoSEQ multiplex PCR; TCRdb stores just in-frame clones and leaves some out. That table is the source of V, J and clone size, and D and trimming were worked out from the DNA. The repertoire holds 260,000 or so clones, with around 82% as singletons. Sequencing was carried out using peripheral blood. J is TRBJ1-1 and V is TRBV14; D possibly corresponds to TRBD1 (6 bases). The clonotype was recovered from a man older than 75 with acute or convalescent COVID-19. The CDR3, as DNA: TGTGCCAGCAGCCATCTCGGGACACAGAACACTGAAGCTTTCTTT. Amino acid sequence: CASSHLGTQNTEAFF.